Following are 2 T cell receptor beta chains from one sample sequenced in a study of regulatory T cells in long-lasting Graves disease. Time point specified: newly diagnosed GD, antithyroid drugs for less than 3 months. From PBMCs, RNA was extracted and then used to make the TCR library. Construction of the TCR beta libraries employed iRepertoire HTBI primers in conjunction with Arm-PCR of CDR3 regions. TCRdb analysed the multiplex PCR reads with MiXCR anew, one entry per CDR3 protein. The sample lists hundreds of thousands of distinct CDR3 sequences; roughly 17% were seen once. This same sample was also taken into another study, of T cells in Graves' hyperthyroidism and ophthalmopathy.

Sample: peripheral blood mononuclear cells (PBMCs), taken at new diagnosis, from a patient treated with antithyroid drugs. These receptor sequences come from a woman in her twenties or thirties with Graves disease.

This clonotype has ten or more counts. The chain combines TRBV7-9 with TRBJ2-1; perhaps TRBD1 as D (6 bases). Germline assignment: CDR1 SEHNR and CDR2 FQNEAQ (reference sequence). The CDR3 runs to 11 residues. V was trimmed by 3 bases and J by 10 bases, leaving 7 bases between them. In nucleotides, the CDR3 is TGTGCCAGCAGCTTTGACAGGGAGCAGTTCTTC. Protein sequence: CASSFDREQFF.

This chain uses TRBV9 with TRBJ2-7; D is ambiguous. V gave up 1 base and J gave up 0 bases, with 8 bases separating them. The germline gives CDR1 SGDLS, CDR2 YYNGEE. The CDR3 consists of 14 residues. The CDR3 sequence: CASSVKGSSYEQYF. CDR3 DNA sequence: TGTGCCAGCAGCGTAAAGGGTAGCTCCTACGAGCAGTACTTC. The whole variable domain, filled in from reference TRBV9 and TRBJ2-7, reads DSGVTQTPKHLITATGQRVTLRCSPRSGDLSVYWYQQSLDQGLQFLIQYYNGEERAKGNILERFSAQQFPDLHSELNLSSLELGDSALYFCASSVKGSSYEQYFGPGTRLTVT.